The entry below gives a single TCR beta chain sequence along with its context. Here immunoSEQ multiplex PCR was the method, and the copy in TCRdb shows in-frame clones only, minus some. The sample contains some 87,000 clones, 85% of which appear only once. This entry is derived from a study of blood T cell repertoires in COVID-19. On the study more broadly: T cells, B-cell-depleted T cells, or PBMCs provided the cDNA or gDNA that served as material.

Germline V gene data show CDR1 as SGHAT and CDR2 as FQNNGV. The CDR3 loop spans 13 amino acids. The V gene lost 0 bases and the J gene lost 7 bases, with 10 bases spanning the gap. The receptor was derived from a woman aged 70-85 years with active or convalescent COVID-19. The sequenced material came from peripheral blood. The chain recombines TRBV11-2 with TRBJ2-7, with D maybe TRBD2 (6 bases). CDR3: CASSLDLRGEQYF. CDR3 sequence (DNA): TGTGCCAGCAGCTTAGATCTTCGGGGGGAGCAGTACTTC.